These T cell receptor beta chains were read from a single sample in a study of cytomegalovirus exposure and HLA in healthy donors. TCRdb keeps only in-frame clones here, not all; method: immunoSEQ multiplex PCR. The sample has approximately 280,000 clones, around 90% seen once. The sequencing input was PBMCs. These receptors were collected from a woman between 18 and 30 years old in good health and CMV-seronegative. The CDR3 runs from the conserved cysteine through the conserved F or W. D genes are given only for firm matches. Rows give clone size only sometimes, using once, few, many, or a class for an expanded clone.

v_gene	d_gene	j_gene	abundance	CDR3aa	CDR3nt
TRBV11-1	-	TRBJ2-2	-	CASSNEQETGELFF	TGTGCCAGCAGTAATGAACAAGAAACCGGGGAGCTGTTTTTT
TRBV13	-	TRBJ1-1	once	CASSLGYGGNTEAFF	TGTGCCAGCAGCTTGGGATACGGGGGTAACACTGAAGCTTTCTTT
TRBV6-6	TRBD1	TRBJ1-4	-	CASSYGGGTNEKLFF	TGTGCCAGCAGTTACGGAGGGGGCACTAATGAAAAACTGTTTTTT
TRBV6-6	-	TRBJ1-2	-	CASKSNVDTNHYGYTF	TGTGCCAGCAAAAGCAATGTTGATACTAACCACTATGGCTACACCTTC
TRBV27	-	TRBJ2-5	-	CASSLAGWETQYF	TGTGCCAGCAGTTTAGCGGGGTGGGAGACCCAGTACTTC
TRBV5-6	-	TRBJ1-6	-	CASSFAVTSYNSPLHF	TGTGCCAGCAGCTTTGCGGTGACCTCCTATAATTCACCCCTCCACTTT
TRBV19	-	TRBJ1-1	-	CASSPQDGGAEAFF	TGTGCCAGTAGTCCGCAGGACGGGGGGGCTGAAGCTTTCTTT
TRBV15	TRBD1	TRBJ2-7	-	CATRHGTGGFYEQYF	TGTGCCACCAGACACGGGACAGGGGGGTTTTACGAGCAGTACTTC
TRBV30	TRBD1	TRBJ2-6	once	CAWGGQPLSGANVLTF	TGTGCCTGGGGGGGACAGCCGCTCTCTGGGGCCAACGTCCTGACTTTC
TRBV7-6	TRBD1	TRBJ1-1	-	CASSPWDRGGTEAFF	TGTGCCAGCAGCCCTTGGGACAGGGGGGGCACTGAAGCTTTCTTT
TRBV30	TRBD2	TRBJ2-3	-	CAWRTSGARDTQYF	TGTGCCTGGAGGACTAGCGGGGCGAGAGATACGCAGTATTTT
TRBV9	TRBD1	TRBJ1-2	-	CASSVAGQGDYGYTF	TGTGCCAGCAGCGTAGCGGGACAGGGCGACTATGGCTACACCTTC
TRBV7-9	TRBD2	TRBJ2-2	-	CASLTIKSGGTGELFF	TGTGCCAGCCTTACTATTAAGTCGGGGGGCACCGGGGAGCTGTTTTTT
TRBV9	TRBD2	TRBJ2-7	-	CASSVGASGTISYEQYF	TGTGCCAGCAGCGTAGGGGCTAGCGGGACCATTTCCTACGAGCAGTACTTC